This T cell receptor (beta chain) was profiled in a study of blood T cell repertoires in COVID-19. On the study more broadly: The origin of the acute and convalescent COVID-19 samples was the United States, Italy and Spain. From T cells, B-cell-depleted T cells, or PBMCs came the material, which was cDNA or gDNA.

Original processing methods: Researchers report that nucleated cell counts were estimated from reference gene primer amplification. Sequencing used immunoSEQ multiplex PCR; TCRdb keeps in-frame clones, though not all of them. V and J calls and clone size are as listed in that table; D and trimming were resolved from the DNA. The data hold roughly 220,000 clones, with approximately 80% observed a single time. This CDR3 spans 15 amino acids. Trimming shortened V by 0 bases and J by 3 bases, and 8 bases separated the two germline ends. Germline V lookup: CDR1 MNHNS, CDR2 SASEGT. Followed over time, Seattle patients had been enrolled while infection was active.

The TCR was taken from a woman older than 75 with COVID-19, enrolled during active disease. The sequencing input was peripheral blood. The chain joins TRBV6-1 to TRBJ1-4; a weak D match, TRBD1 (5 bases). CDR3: CASSEAGAANEKLFF. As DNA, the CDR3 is TGTGCCAGCAGTGAAGCTGGGGCTGCTAATGAAAAACTGTTTTTT.